What follows are 14 T cell receptor beta chains derived from one specimen sequenced in a study of cytomegalovirus exposure and HLA in healthy donors. TCRdb keeps only in-frame clones here, not all; method: immunoSEQ multiplex PCR. This table has about 82,000 clones, 85% to 95% appearing once. The sequencing input was PBMCs. These receptor sequences come from a man between 18 and 35 years old in good health and CMV-seronegative.

The chain combines TRBV28 with TRBJ2-7; TRBD2 matches at 7 bases. Germline V gives CDR1 MDHEN, CDR2 SYDVKM. This CDR3 region has 15 residues. V trimming: 2 bases; J trimming: 3 bases; junction bases outside the gene matches: 7. The CDR3 spells CASSLHHGGVYEQYF. CDR3 bases: TGTGCCAGCAGTTTACACCATGGGGGGGTCTACGAGCAGTACTTC.

The V and J genes are TRBV20-1 and TRBJ1-1; a possible D gene is TRBD1 (6 bases). From germline, CDR1 is DFQATT and CDR2 SNEGSKA (reference sequence). Trimming took 7 bases from V and 6 from J, leaving 12 bases between them. The CDR3 is made up of 11 amino acids. CDR3 loop: CSGRGGAEAFF. In DNA, the CDR3 is TGCAGTGGCAGGGGAGGGGCTGAAGCTTTCTTT.

This clone was seen just once. This chain connects TRBV12-5 to TRBJ1-6, with TRBD1 identical over 8 bases. Germline V gene data show CDR1 as LGHNT and CDR2 as FRNRAP. V lost 0 bases, J lost 8 bases, and 6 bases stayed unmatched. This CDR3 region has 16 residues. In DNA, the CDR3 is TGTGCTAGTGGTTTGGTACCAGGGACAGGTGATTCACCCCTCCACTTT. This translates into CASGLVPGTGDSPLHF.

The rearrangement links TRBV2 to TRBJ2-2, with 8 bases aligning to TRBD2. The CDR3 is 14 amino acids. Trimming removed 6 bases from V and 4 bases from J; junction bases left unmatched: 4. The germline V gene has CDR1 SNHLY and CDR2 FYNNEI. In nucleotides, the CDR3 is TGTGCCAGCAGCCTAGGGACTAGCACCGGGGAGCTGTTTTTT. It yields the protein CASSLGTSTGELFF.

The chain joins TRBV11-3 to TRBJ2-1; D may be TRBD2 (6 bases). Per germline, CDR1 SGHNT and CDR2 YENEEA. The CDR3 has 15 amino acids. V lost 7 bases to trimming and J lost 2 bases, with 15 bases between them. The CDR3 region has the DNA TGTGCCAGCACCCCGTCGGGAGAACCCTACAATGAGCAGTTCTTC. This sequence encodes CASTPSGEPYNEQFF.

The genes are TRBV19 and TRBJ1-5; D is unclear. This CDR3 has 13 residues. The V end was cut by 5 bases, the J end by 4 bases, with 9 bases between. Per the germline V gene, CDR1 is LNHDA and CDR2 is SQIVND (reference sequence). The CDR3 here is CASSSERNQPQHF. The DNA for the CDR3 is TGTGCCAGTAGTTCCGAGCGGAATCAGCCCCAGCATTTT.

V usage is TRBV7-3 and J usage is TRBJ1-1; perhaps TRBD1 as D (6 bases). Trimming took off 2 bases at V and 0 bases at J, with 7 bases between the two ends. Germline lookup yields CDR1 SGHTA and CDR2 FQGTGA. The CDR3 consists of 14 residues. CDR3 protein: CASSLQGLNTEAFF. CDR3 sequence (DNA): TGTGCCAGCAGCTTACAGGGGCTGAACACTGAAGCTTTCTTT.

The chain links TRBV19 to TRBJ1-2; 8 positions agree with TRBD1. In germline, CDR1 is LNHDA, CDR2 SQIVND (reference sequence). J gave up 7 bases and V 6 bases, and 10 bases lay outside the gene matches. The CDR3 loop spans 14 amino acids. DNA of the CDR3: TGTGCCAGTAGGCCGGGACAGGACTCGGGTGGCTACACCTTC. Its protein is CASRPGQDSGGYTF.

The V and J genes are TRBV11-2 and TRBJ1-6; 8 bases agree with TRBD1. After removal of 3 bases from V and 7 bases from J, the junction contained 8 bases not matched to a gene. Germline CDR1 reads SGHAT; CDR2 reads FQNNGV. The CDR3 totals 16 residues. The DNA for the CDR3 is TGTGCCAGCAGCTTTAAACAGGGGGGTATGAATTCACCCCTCCACTTT. Its protein product is CASSFKQGGMNSPLHF.

The chain carries TRBV7-2 and TRBJ1-2, with D perhaps matching TRBD1 (5 bases). Trimming stripped 3 bases from V and 6 bases from J, with 20 bases between. Germline values: CDR1 SGHTA, CDR2 FQGNSA. The CDR3 contains 16 residues. Written as DNA, the CDR3 is TGTGCCAGCAGCTTTCAAGAATCGGGCTTGGGGCATGGCTACACCTTC. Translating gives CASSFQESGLGHGYTF.

CDR3 loop: CASSYGQNTEAFF. CDR3 DNA: TGTGCCAGCAGCTATGGACAGAACACTGAAGCTTTCTTT. This chain joins TRBV7-9 and TRBJ1-1, with a weak D call TRBD1 (5 bases). CDR1 is SEHNR, CDR2 FQNEAQ, per germline (reference sequence). This CDR3 contains 13 residues. V was pared by 4 bases and J by 1 base, with 7 bases between.

This clone was seen a handful of times. The chain has TRBV15 and TRBJ1-2; D gene ambiguous. CDR1 and CDR2 (germline): LNHNV, YYDKDF (reference sequence). This CDR3 is built from 14 residues. With 0 bases removed from V and 1 base from J, the gap between germline ends came to 6 bases. CDR3 sequence reads: CATSRDLVNYGYTF. The CDR3 coding sequence is TGTGCCACCAGCAGAGATCTAGTTAACTATGGCTACACCTTC.

The genes are TRBV4-1 and TRBJ2-7; 9 positions match TRBD1. The length of the CDR3 is 15 residues. After removal of 1 base from V and 4 bases from J, the junction contained 5 bases not matched to a gene. Germline assignment: CDR1 MGHRA and CDR2 YSYEKL. In nucleotides, the CDR3 is TGCGCCAGCAGCCAAGTACAGGGGGCTCCTTACGAGCAGTACTTC. Translating it yields CASSQVQGAPYEQYF.

This CDR3 reads CASSGDRNTEAFF. The CDR3 bases are TGTGCCAGCAGCGGGGACAGGAACACTGAAGCTTTCTTT. The J gene is TRBJ1-1, the V gene TRBV2, with 7 bases aligning to TRBD1. This CDR3 has 13 amino acids. Looked up from germline, CDR1 is SNHLY and CDR2 is FYNNEI. V lost 6 bases, J lost 1 base, and 2 bases stayed unmatched.